This T cell receptor (beta chain) was retrieved from a study of blood T cell repertoires in COVID-19. Repertoires were generated with immunoSEQ multiplex PCR, while TCRdb's copy carries only in-frame clones and drops some. The table records 120,000 or so clones, 60% to 80% of them present only once. The CDR3 consists of 13 residues. Germline V gene sequence: CDR1 ENHRY, CDR2 SYGVKD. V was clipped by 10 bases and J by 4 bases, with 17 bases between them. The rearrangement uses TRBV10-3 and TRBJ2-7; D perhaps matches TRBD1 (5 bases). The sequenced material came from peripheral blood. The origin of this receptor is a human donor in a cohort sampled during active COVID-19. This CDR3 reads CATEYRKGYEQYF. The CDR3 region has the DNA TGTGCCACCGAGTACCGGAAGGGGTACGAGCAGTACTTC.